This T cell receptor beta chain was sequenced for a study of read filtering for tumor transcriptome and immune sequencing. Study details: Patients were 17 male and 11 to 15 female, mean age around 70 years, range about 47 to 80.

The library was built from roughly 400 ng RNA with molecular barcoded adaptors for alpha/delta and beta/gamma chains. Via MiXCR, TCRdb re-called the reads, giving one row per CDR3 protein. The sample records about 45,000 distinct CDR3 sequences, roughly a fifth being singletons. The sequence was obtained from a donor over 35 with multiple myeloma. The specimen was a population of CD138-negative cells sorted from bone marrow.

CDR3 nucleotides: TGCAGCGTTGGGGCTCTAGCGGGAGTGAAAGATACGCAGTATTTT. Its protein is CSVGALAGVKDTQYF. The chain combines TRBV29-1 with TRBJ2-3, with TRBD2 identical over 10 bases. Trimming cost V 4 bases and J 5 bases; bases outside gene matches: 9. CDR3 size: 15 residues. Germline CDR1 is SQVTM and CDR2 is ANQGSEA.